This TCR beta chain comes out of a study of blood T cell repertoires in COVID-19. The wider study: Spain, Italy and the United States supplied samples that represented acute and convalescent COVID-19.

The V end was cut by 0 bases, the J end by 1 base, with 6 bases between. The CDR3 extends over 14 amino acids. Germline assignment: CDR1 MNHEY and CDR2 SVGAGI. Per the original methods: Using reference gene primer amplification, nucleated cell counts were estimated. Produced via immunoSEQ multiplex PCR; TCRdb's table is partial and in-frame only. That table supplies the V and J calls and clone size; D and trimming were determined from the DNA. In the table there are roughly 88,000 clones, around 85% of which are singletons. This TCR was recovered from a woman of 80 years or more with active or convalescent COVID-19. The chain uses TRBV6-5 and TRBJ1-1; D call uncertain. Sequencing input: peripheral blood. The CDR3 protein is CASSYSIKNTEAFF. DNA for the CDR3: TGTGCCAGCAGTTACTCCATCAAGAACACTGAAGCTTTCTTT.